The 32 T cell receptor beta chains given below trace back to one sample, sequenced in a study of T-cell memory formation after mild COVID-19. TCRdb independently ran MiXCR on the 5' RACE reads; one entry per CDR3 protein. This table has 150,000 to 200,000 distinct CDR3 sequences, 30% to 35% appearing once. Sequencing input: PBMCs or a T cell subset sorted from them (not recorded which). These receptors all come from an adult woman who had mild COVID-19 (a few samples of this study predate the infection). Cell type and time point are not known.

This clonotype showed up just a few times. The chain couples TRBV6-2 or TRBV6-3 to TRBJ2-5; D remains ambiguous. CDR3 length equals 13 residues. CDR1 is MNHEY, CDR2 SVGEGT, per germline. V lost 0 bases, J lost 13 bases, and 15 bases lay in between. CDR3 sequence (DNA): TGTGCCAGCAGTTACTCGGAACTCCTACCCCGGTACTTC. It is translated as CASSYSELLPRYF.

The table lists this clonotype with a few counts. The chain combines TRBV15 with TRBJ2-2; 10 bases line up with TRBD1. V trimming: 0 bases; J trimming: 3 bases; junction bases outside the gene matches: 1. The CDR3 is 16 residues long. Germline-derived CDR1 and CDR2 are LNHNV and YYDKDF (reference sequence). CDR3 region: CATSREGTGDTGELFF. CDR3 coding DNA: TGTGCCACCAGCAGAGAAGGGACAGGGGACACCGGGGAGCTGTTTTTT.

This clonotype showed up just a few times. The gene calls are TRBV24-1 and TRBJ2-5, with 9 bases matching TRBD1. The CDR3 is made up of 16 amino acids. The germline CDR1 and CDR2 sequences are KGHDR and SFDVKD. J lost 0 bases, V lost 4 bases, and 5 bases had no gene match. The CDR3 region has the DNA TGTGCCACCAGTGAGGCCGGACAGGGGTACCAAGAGACCCAGTACTTC. Amino acid sequence: CATSEAGQGYQETQYF.

This clonotype has just a few counts. The rearrangement uses TRBV5-1 and TRBJ1-1; TRBD1 might be the D (6 bases). CDR1 is SGHRS and CDR2 is YFSETQ in the germline V gene. This CDR3 comprises 17 residues. Trimming shortened V by 5 bases and J by 1 base, and 21 bases separated the two germline ends. The CDR3 DNA is TGCGCCAGCAGTCCCAAGGGGGACACCCGCAAGAACACTGAAGCTTTCTTT. It codes for CASSPKGDTRKNTEAFF.

This clonotype showed up just a few times. The rearrangement uses TRBV4-3 and TRBJ2-7; TRBD1 might be the D (6 bases). Deletions cut 8 bases from V and 2 bases from J, with 13 bases between. The CDR3 is 13 residues long. The germline V gene encodes CDR1 LGHNA and CDR2 YSLEER. The CDR3 sequence is CASRPDSAYEQYF. CDR3 coding DNA: TGCGCCAGCCGCCCGGACAGCGCCTACGAGCAGTACTTC.

This chain links TRBV20-1 with TRBJ1-1, with D possibly matching TRBD1 (5 bases). V was trimmed by 3 bases and J by 2 bases, leaving 16 bases between them. This CDR3 spans 15 amino acids. Germline V CDR1 and CDR2: DFQATT, SNEGSKA (reference sequence). The DNA for the CDR3 is TGCAGTGCTAGTGAGGTCTGGGGCCTCAACACTGAAGCTTTCTTT. Encoded protein: CSASEVWGLNTEAFF.

This clonotype was picked up a small number of times. The CDR3 loop reads CASSYASGTAGEETQYF. CDR3 coding DNA: TGTGCCAGCAGTTACGCTTCCGGGACAGCCGGAGAAGAGACCCAGTACTTC. J is TRBJ2-5 and V is TRBV6-7; 7 bases fit TRBD1. TRBV6-7 is designated an ORF whose function remains uncertain. The CDR3 runs 17 residues. Trimming took 2 bases from V and 3 from J; bases not matched to a gene: 12.

This chain connects TRBV20-1 to TRBJ1-1, with D hard to call. There are 16 residues in the CDR3. Germline lookup yields CDR1 DFQATT and CDR2 SNEGSKA (reference sequence). Trimming shortened V by 5 bases and J by 1 base, and 20 bases separated the two germline ends. CDR3 in amino acids: CSAGLVTLSPNTEAFF. CDR3 nucleotides: TGCAGTGCTGGTCTGGTGACTCTCAGTCCGAACACTGAAGCTTTCTTT.

The table lists this clonotype with a few counts. The chain joins TRBV12-3 or TRBV12-4 to TRBJ1-2; 7 bases are shared with TRBD1. The CDR3 sequence is 16 residues long. Losses at the gene ends were 4 bases for V and 4 bases for J; bases not matched to a gene: 12. The CDR3, as DNA: TGTGCCAGCAGTTACGACCAAACCAGGGGGATCTATGGCTACACCTTC. Translation: CASSYDQTRGIYGYTF.

This chain joins TRBV15 and TRBJ2-2; D unresolved. Trimming removed 3 bases from V and 4 bases from J, with 15 bases in between. There are 16 residues in the CDR3. Germline assignment: CDR1 LNHNV and CDR2 YYDKDF (reference sequence). For the CDR3, the DNA is TGTGCCACCAGCAGCGTCAATCCCTACCCCACCGGGGAGCTGTTTTTT. Its protein product is CATSSVNPYPTGELFF.

The sample holds a few counts of this clonotype. The chain uses TRBV9 and TRBJ1-2; no clear D gene. The germline CDR1 and CDR2 sequences are SGDLS and YYNGEE. V was trimmed by 2 bases and J by 8 bases, leaving 16 bases between them. The CDR3 loop spans 14 amino acids. In DNA, the CDR3 is TGTGCCAGCAGCGTGGCGTCCGATCCGGGAGGCTACACCTTC. The encoded protein is CASSVASDPGGYTF.

The chain links TRBV15 to TRBJ2-7; tentatively, D is TRBD1 (6 bases). The V end was cut by 1 base, the J end by 2 bases, with 9 bases between. CDR3 size: 14 residues. CDR1 is LNHNV, CDR2 YYDKDF, per germline (reference sequence). The CDR3 spells CATSRVRQAYEQYF. DNA of the CDR3: TGTGCCACCAGCAGAGTGCGACAGGCCTACGAGCAGTACTTC.

V and J are TRBV20-1 and TRBJ2-7; possible D gene TRBD2, 6 bases. This CDR3 comprises 14 residues. Germline V gives CDR1 DFQATT, CDR2 SNEGSKA (reference sequence). The V end lost 4 bases, the J end lost 3 bases, and 16 bases lay between the germline ends. DNA of the CDR3: TGCAGTGCTATGGAGGGTCTGGGATTCTACGAGCAGTACTTC. It translates to CSAMEGLGFYEQYF.

V usage is TRBV4-2 and J usage is TRBJ1-4; no clear D gene. V was clipped by 7 bases and J by 5 bases, with 26 bases between them. The CDR3 is 18 amino acids. CDR1 LGHNA and CDR2 YNFKEQ come from the germline V gene. CDR3 in DNA: TGTGCCAGCAAGTCGGTGGGTATTCCGCGGACGGAGAATGAAAAACTGTTTTTT. Translation: CASKSVGIPRTENEKLFF.

The chain employs TRBV4-3 and TRBJ2-2, with D possibly being TRBD2 (5 bases). From germline, CDR1 is LGHNA and CDR2 YSLEER. The CDR3 consists of 14 residues. Trimming left V 4 bases short and J 2 bases short, with 8 bases between. CDR3 sequence: CASSLTSNTGELFF. DNA of the CDR3: TGCGCCAGCAGCCTAACTAGTAACACCGGGGAGCTGTTTTTT.

This clonotype was recorded a few times. V usage is TRBV18 and J usage is TRBJ2-7; the D gene could be TRBD1 or TRBD2 (5 bases each). CDR1 and CDR2 from the germline V gene are KGHSH and LQKENI. Between the trimmed V and J ends, which lost 3 bases and 2 bases, there was a span of 11 bases. This CDR3 spans 14 amino acids. This chain's CDR3 is CASSPPGRPYEQYF. The CDR3 region has the DNA TGTGCCAGCTCACCCCCGGGACGACCCTACGAGCAGTACTTC.

The chain links TRBV7-2 to TRBJ2-2; 10 positions match TRBD2. Germline CDR1 reads SGHTA; CDR2 reads FQGNSA. There are 15 residues in the CDR3. J gave up 6 bases and V 5 bases, and 6 bases lay outside the gene matches. The chain's CDR3 is CASSPSGRASGELFF. The CDR3, as DNA: TGTGCCAGCAGCCCCAGCGGGAGGGCCTCCGGGGAGCTGTTTTTT. Filled out from reference TRBV7-2 and TRBJ2-2, the complete variable domain reads GAGVSQSPSNKVTEKGKDVELRCDPISGHTALYWYRQSLGQGLEFLIYFQGNSAPDKSGLPSDRFSAERTGGSVSTLTIQRTQQEDSAVYLCASSPSGRASGELFFGEGSRLTVL.

The rearrangement uses TRBV2 and TRBJ2-3; 10 nucleotides match TRBD2. J lost 3 bases, V lost 6 bases, and 12 bases had no gene match. From germline, CDR1 is SNHLY and CDR2 FYNNEI. The CDR3 sequence is 17 residues long. The CDR3 coding sequence is TGTGCCAGCAGCCTCGGAGGACTAGCGGTTACAACAGATACGCAGTATTTT. Translation: CASSLGGLAVTTDTQYF.

This clonotype was observed a handful of times. The rearrangement joins TRBV12-3 or TRBV12-4 to TRBJ1-3; D uncertain. Between the trimmed V and J ends, which lost 6 bases and 0 bases, there was a span of 6 bases. The CDR3 is made up of 13 amino acids. The CDR3 here is CASRPNSGNTIYF. The CDR3, as DNA: TGTGCCAGCAGACCGAACTCTGGAAACACCATATATTTT.

This clonotype was seen a few times. This chain uses TRBV12-3 or TRBV12-4 with TRBJ1-2; TRBD1 is a possible D gene (6 bases). V lost 6 bases, J lost 6 bases, and 20 bases lay in between. The length of the CDR3 is 15 residues. The CDR3 DNA follows: TGTGCCAGCAGCTCAATCCTCGGGACATCCCATGGCTACACCTTC. Encoded protein: CASSSILGTSHGYTF.

This clonotype has a handful of counts. This chain's CDR3 is CASSLAAVQNGYEQYF. CDR3 bases: TGCGCCAGCAGCTTGGCCGCAGTACAAAACGGGTACGAGCAGTACTTC. The chain carries TRBV5-1 and TRBJ2-7, with D uncertain. The germline CDR1 and CDR2 sequences are SGHRS and YFSETQ. The CDR3 length is 16 residues. Trimming pared 0 bases from V and 4 bases from J, leaving 17 bases between. Combining the CDR3 with reference TRBV5-1 and TRBJ2-7 gives the whole variable domain KAGVTQTPRYLIKTRGQQVTLSCSPISGHRSVSWYQQTPGQGLQFLFEYFSETQRNKGNFPGRFSGRQFSNSRSEMNVSTLELGDSALYLCASSLAAVQNGYEQYFGPGTRLTVT.

The chain links TRBV6-5 to TRBJ1-2; the D gene is possibly TRBD1 (6 bases). The germline V gene has CDR1 MNHEY and CDR2 SVGAGI. This CDR3 is 14 amino acids long. V lost 0 bases and J lost 5, with 10 bases in between. Written as DNA, the CDR3 is TGTGCCAGCAGTTACTCGCGGACAGCGTATGGCTACACCTTC. Translation gives CASSYSRTAYGYTF.

The rearrangement links TRBV24-1 to TRBJ2-5; D uncertain. The CDR3 length is 14 residues. The V gene's germline CDR1 is KGHDR and CDR2 SFDVKD. V lost 6 bases, J lost 1 base, and 11 bases lay in between. CDR3: CATSSSGFQETQYF. DNA of the CDR3: TGTGCCACCAGTAGTAGTGGTTTCCAAGAGACCCAGTACTTC.

The rearrangement links TRBV9 to TRBJ1-1; 7 bases match TRBD1. Trimming at V came to 0 bases and at J to 1 base, leaving 3 bases not matched to a gene. The germline V gene encodes CDR1 SGDLS and CDR2 YYNGEE. CDR3 length equals 15 residues. The CDR3 region is CASSVGTGTNTEAFF. In DNA, the CDR3 is TGTGCCAGCAGCGTAGGGACAGGCACGAACACTGAAGCTTTCTTT.

The chain joins TRBV11-2 to TRBJ2-2; TRBD1 is a possible D gene (6 bases). Trimming took off 1 base at V and 9 bases at J, with 18 bases between the two ends. Germline V gene lookup returns CDR1 SGHAT and CDR2 FQNNGV. The CDR3 has 16 amino acids. Written as DNA, the CDR3 is TGTGCCAGCAGCTTAGTACGCGACAGGCATAATCGGGAGCTGTTTTTT. Amino acid sequence: CASSLVRDRHNRELFF.

The CDR3 reads CASSPTKAGSGNTIYF. In nucleotides, the CDR3 is TGTGCCAGCTCCCCCACGAAGGCAGGCTCTGGAAACACCATATATTTT. This chain connects TRBV18 to TRBJ1-3; D is unresolved. The CDR3 runs to 16 residues. V was shortened by 6 bases and J by 0 bases, with 15 bases between the two germline ends. Germline lookup yields CDR1 KGHSH and CDR2 LQKENI.

A few counts support this clonotype. The chain uses TRBV2 and TRBJ2-7; D tentatively fits TRBD1 or TRBD2 (6 bases each). The CDR3 sequence is 14 residues long. V shed 2 bases and J shed 5 bases, with 13 bases lying between them. In germline, CDR1 is SNHLY, CDR2 FYNNEI. The CDR3, as DNA: TGTGCCAGCAGTGAATACAGGAGGGGGGACGAGCAGTACTTC. Its protein is CASSEYRRGDEQYF.

This chain uses TRBV12-3 or TRBV12-4 with TRBJ2-3, with a weak D call TRBD2 (5 bases). The V end lost 5 bases, the J end lost 9 bases, and 15 bases lay between the germline ends. The CDR3 extends over 13 amino acids. CDR3: CASSDHTSATQYF. CDR3 in DNA: TGTGCCAGCAGTGACCATACTAGTGCCACGCAGTATTTT.

This clonotype turned up a few times. The V gene is TRBV29-1, the J gene TRBJ2-7; D unresolved. The CDR3 loop spans 12 amino acids. V was clipped by 4 bases and J by 2 bases, with 9 bases between them. From germline, CDR1 is SQVTM and CDR2 ANQGSEA. CDR3 sequence (DNA): TGCAGCGTTGGAGTGGGGACCTACGAGCAGTACTTC. Amino acid sequence: CSVGVGTYEQYF.

The chain combines TRBV20-1 with TRBJ2-6; TRBD2 matches at 7 bases. CDR3 size: 17 residues. The V gene's germline CDR1 is DFQATT and CDR2 SNEGSKA (reference sequence). V lost 6 bases, J lost 0 bases, and 11 bases stayed unmatched. The CDR3 DNA reads as TGCAGTGCCCCCCGGGCGGGGGTTCGCTCTGGGGCCAACGTCCTGACTTTC. Protein sequence: CSAPRAGVRSGANVLTF.

The chain combines TRBV7-9 with TRBJ1-1; no clear D gene. The CDR3 loop spans 15 amino acids. V was trimmed by 3 bases and J by 0 bases, leaving 11 bases between them. CDR1 and CDR2 (germline): SEHNR, FQNEAQ (reference sequence). CDR3 nucleotides: TGTGCCAGCAGCTTTACCTGGGGAGTGAACACTGAAGCTTTCTTT. It is translated as CASSFTWGVNTEAFF.

This clonotype was seen a few times. This chain uses TRBV5-1 with TRBJ2-7; TRBD2 aligns across 7 bases. Unmatched junction bases numbered 5, after V lost 4 bases and J lost 1 base. CDR1 SGHRS and CDR2 YFSETQ come from the germline V gene. The CDR3 has 14 amino acids. The CDR3 region is CASSDPGGSYEQYF. The CDR3 DNA follows: TGCGCCAGCAGCGACCCCGGGGGGTCCTACGAGCAGTACTTC.